This T cell receptor beta chain was observed in a study of blood T cell repertoires in COVID-19. The wider study: Collection of acute and convalescent COVID-19 samples took place in the United States, Italy and Spain. PBMCs, B-cell-depleted T cells, or T cells provided the cDNA or gDNA that made up the material.

V was cut by 5 bases and J by 1 base, with 11 bases left in between. Germline V gene sequence: CDR1 LNHDA, CDR2 SQIVND (reference sequence). This CDR3 is built from 14 residues. In the original workflow: Reference gene primer amplification in the assay estimated nucleated cell counts. Measured with immunoSEQ multiplex PCR; TCRdb has only the in-frame clones, and not every one. For V, J and clone size, that table is used; D and trimming come from the DNA. The table shows 180,000 or so clones, with 82% occurring only once. Sequenced material: peripheral blood. This receptor was obtained from a woman between 65 and 79 years old with acute or convalescent COVID-19. This chain connects TRBV19 to TRBJ1-1; D unresolved. The DNA for the CDR3 is TGTGCCAGTAGTCAATCATCAGGGAACACTGAAGCTTTCTTT. This codes for CASSQSSGNTEAFF.